These 27 T cell receptor beta chains originate from one sample sequenced in a study of shared clonotypes between healthy human individuals. Profiling relied on immunoSEQ multiplex PCR, and the TCRdb table lists in-frame clones only, not all of them. The sample records 450,000 to 650,000 clones, around 76% being singletons. Material for sequencing was PBMCs. The receptors were gathered from a woman in her thirties or forties in good health. Some clones in this sample may be carry-over from other donors' samples.

This clone was seen a few times. The chain is built from TRBV29-1 and TRBJ2-6; possibly TRBD1 for D (6 bases). This CDR3 has 14 amino acids. Germline loops: CDR1 SQVTM, CDR2 ANQGSEA. V shed 5 bases and J shed 2 bases, with 10 bases lying between them. In DNA form, the CDR3 reads TGCAGCGTTCTAAAGGGGGCTGGGGCCAACGTCCTGACTTTC. It encodes CSVLKGAGANVLTF. Looking up the rest from reference TRBV29-1 and TRBJ2-6 gives the full variable domain: SAVISQKPSRDICQRGTSLTIQCQVDSQVTMMFWYRQQPGQSLTLIATANQGSEATYESGFVIDKFPISRPNLTFSTLTVSNMSPEDSSIYLCSVLKGAGANVLTFGAGSRLTVL.

The rearrangement links TRBV2 to TRBJ1-4; D unresolved. In germline, CDR1 is SNHLY, CDR2 FYNNEI. The CDR3 covers 17 residues. V was trimmed by 2 bases and J by 0 bases, leaving 13 bases between them. Written as DNA, the CDR3 is TGTGCCAGCAGTGAACCTTACAGTTATGCAACTAATGAAAAACTGTTTTTT. This translates into CASSEPYSYATNEKLFF.

A word on this clone: Other DNA sequences from this sample encode an identical CDR3 as well. The chain couples TRBV9 to TRBJ2-3, with D unresolved. Trimming removed 0 bases at V and 4 bases at J, with 3 bases between. The CDR3 covers 12 residues. Germline V gene lookup returns CDR1 SGDLS and CDR2 YYNGEE. The CDR3 reads CASSVDADTQYF. CDR3 nucleotides: TGTGCCAGCAGCGTAGATGCAGATACGCAGTATTTT.

This clone was counted a few times. This chain connects TRBV10-2 to TRBJ2-7; 8 bases align to TRBD2. Losses at the gene ends were 6 bases for V and 2 bases for J; bases not matched to a gene: 6. Germline CDR1 is WSHSY and CDR2 is SAAADI. This CDR3 region has 14 residues. The CDR3 is CASRGNGGAYEQYF. In nucleotides, the CDR3 is TGCGCCAGCAGGGGGAACGGGGGGGCCTACGAGCAGTACTTC.

The CDR3 is CASSLGRRTDTQYF. The CDR3 DNA follows: TGCGCCAGCAGCTTGGGACGAAGAACAGATACGCAGTATTTT. This rearrangement joins TRBV5-1 to TRBJ2-3; D ambiguous. The CDR3 runs 14 residues. V was shortened by 0 bases and J by 3 bases, with 8 bases between the two germline ends. Germline V lookup: CDR1 SGHRS, CDR2 YFSETQ.

The chain carries TRBV6-1 and TRBJ2-7, with 7 bases lining up with TRBD2. The V gene's germline CDR1 is MNHNS and CDR2 SASEGT. This CDR3 comprises 16 residues. V lost 3 bases, J lost 3 bases, and 11 bases stayed unmatched. DNA for the CDR3: TGTGCCAGCAGTGAGCTCCGGCCAGCGGGAAGCTACGAGCAGTACTTC. Its translation: CASSELRPAGSYEQYF.

V usage is TRBV7-9 and J usage is TRBJ2-7, with no clear D. The length of the CDR3 is 13 residues. The V and J ends lost 1 base and 6 bases respectively, with 10 bases between them. Looked up from germline, CDR1 is SEHNR and CDR2 is FQNEAQ (reference sequence). CDR3: CASSLGVEIEQYF. The CDR3 region has the DNA TGTGCCAGCAGCTTAGGAGTGGAGATCGAGCAGTACTTC.

Comments on this clone: At one end the junction does not follow the germline gene, possibly because of a read error. J is TRBJ1-2 and V is TRBV25-1; no firm D call. CDR3 length equals 13 residues. CDR1 MGHDK and CDR2 SYGVNS come from the germline V gene. CDR3 in amino acids: CASRGWFHYGHTF. DNA of the CDR3: TGTGCCAGCAGAGGTTGGTTTCACTATGGCCACACCTTC.

Only one count was recorded for this clone. The rearrangement links TRBV11-1 to TRBJ2-1, with 9 bases fitting TRBD2. The CDR3 spans 15 residues. Germline CDR1 reads SGHAT; CDR2 reads FQDESV (reference sequence). The ends lost 4 bases at V and 9 bases at J; junction bases unmatched: 10. The CDR3 DNA reads as TGTGCCAGCAGCTCCCAGGGGTTAGCGGGAGCTGAGCAGTTCTTC. Residues: CASSSQGLAGAEQFF.

The chain carries TRBV7-4 and TRBJ2-2, with D possibly matching TRBD1 (6 bases). V was pared by 2 bases and J by 8 bases, with 15 bases between. The CDR3 has 15 amino acids. CDR1 SGHVT and CDR2 SQSDAQ come from the germline V gene. The CDR3 nucleotides read TGTGCCAGCAGCTTACCGGCCAGGGGAGCAGGGGAGCTGTTTTTT. This sequence encodes CASSLPARGAGELFF.

As regards this clone: This may be a read error: a much more frequent sequence differs by one nucleotide. V is TRBV11-2 and J is TRBJ1-5; D gene uncertain. The CDR3 totals 15 residues. Germline-derived CDR1 and CDR2 are SGHAT and FQNNGV. The V end lost 8 bases, the J end lost 2 bases, and 16 bases lay between the germline ends. The CDR3 reads CASGNGPPGNQPQHF. CDR3 DNA sequence: TGTGCCAGCGGTAACGGGCCACCGGGCAATCAGCCCCAGCATTTT.

The V gene is TRBV30, the J gene TRBJ1-2; weak D call: TRBD1 (5 bases). CDR3 length: 12 residues. Trimming left V 2 bases short and J 7 bases short, with 11 bases between. The germline V gene encodes CDR1 GTSNPN and CDR2 SVGIG (reference sequence). CDR3 bases: TGTGCCTGGAGTAAGGGGATGGTTGGCTACACCTTC. Translated: CAWSKGMVGYTF. Supplemented by reference TRBV30 and TRBJ1-2, the full variable domain reads SQTIHQWPATLVQPVGSPLSLECTVEGTSNPNLYWYRQAAGRGLQLLFYSVGIGQISSEVPQNLSASRPQDRQFILSSKKLLLSDSGFYLCAWSKGMVGYTFGSGTRLTVV.

A note on this clone: Other nucleotide sequences in the sample specify the same CDR3. The chain is built from TRBV27 and TRBJ2-1; D is undetermined. V lost 2 bases, J lost 7 bases, and 3 bases lay in between. Per germline, CDR1 MNHEY and CDR2 SMNVEV (reference sequence). The CDR3 has 11 residues. CDR3 amino acids: CASSLDNEQFF. The CDR3 DNA reads as TGTGCCAGCAGTTTAGATAATGAGCAGTTCTTC.

Remarks on this clone: This probably arose from a read error, given a far larger clone one base away. The chain carries TRBV7-9 and TRBJ1-1; D gene unclear. Germline loops: CDR1 SEHNR, CDR2 FQNEAQ (reference sequence). V lost 6 bases and J lost 1, with 9 bases in between. The CDR3 spans 13 residues. The CDR3 sequence: CASSPTGNTEAFF. In DNA form, the CDR3 reads TGTGCCAGCAGTCCCACGGGGAACACTGAAGCTTTCTTT.

This clone was counted once. CDR3 bases: TGTGCCACCGGGACTAGCGGGAGGAGGTCAGATACGCAGTATTTT. Protein sequence: CATGTSGRRSDTQYF. The chain carries TRBV10-3 and TRBJ2-3; 15 nucleotides agree with TRBD2. Germline trimming cut 10 bases from V and 4 bases from J; bases unmatched to any gene: 6. CDR1 and CDR2 from the germline V gene are ENHRY and SYGVKD. The CDR3 length is 15 residues.

The gene calls are TRBV10-2 and TRBJ2-7, with D perhaps TRBD1 (6 bases). This CDR3 comprises 16 residues. V was shortened by 1 base and J by 4 bases, with 17 bases between the two germline ends. Germline-derived CDR1 and CDR2 are WSHSY and SAAADI. The CDR3 DNA is TGCGCCAGCAGTGAGTGGCAGGGGACCGGCGGGTACGAGCAGTACTTC. It codes for CASSEWQGTGGYEQYF.

The chain has TRBV6-5 and TRBJ1-2; 10 bases map to TRBD1. This CDR3 spans 15 amino acids. Looked up from germline, CDR1 is MNHEY and CDR2 is SVGAGI. Unmatched junction bases numbered 8, after V lost 6 bases and J lost 4 bases. The CDR3 reads CASSQDRDRGYGYTF. The DNA for the CDR3 is TGTGCCAGCAGCCAAGACCGGGACAGGGGCTATGGCTACACCTTC.

This chain uses TRBV27 with TRBJ2-7, with 8 nucleotides matching TRBD1. The germline V gene encodes CDR1 MNHEY and CDR2 SMNVEV (reference sequence). The CDR3 runs 19 residues. J lost 1 base, V lost 6 bases, and 20 bases had no gene match. CDR3 sequence: CASSLAVRTGGLGSYEQYF. Written as DNA, the CDR3 is TGTGCCAGCAGCTTAGCGGTGAGAACAGGGGGACTGGGGTCCTACGAGCAGTACTTC.

V and J are TRBV6-4 and TRBJ2-1; TRBD2 matches at 13 bases. The CDR3 is 15 amino acids. Per germline, CDR1 MRHNA and CDR2 SNTAGT. V was clipped by 6 bases and J by 10 bases; unmatched bases: 9. The DNA of the CDR3 is TGTGCCAGCAGCCCCCGGACTAGCGGGAGCTCAGAGCAGTTCTTC. Amino acid sequence: CASSPRTSGSSEQFF.

About this clone itself: With only one base between it and a far larger clone, this is likely a read error. This chain links TRBV19 with TRBJ2-6; TRBD1 or TRBD2 may be the D gene (5 bases each). In germline, CDR1 is LNHDA, CDR2 SQIVND (reference sequence). V lost 3 bases and J lost 5, with 20 bases in between. There are 18 residues in the CDR3. The CDR3 nucleotides read TGTGCCAGTAGTATTCCGGGACGGAAAGCCACCAGGGCCAACGTCCTGACTTTC. Protein product: CASSIPGRKATRANVLTF.

V gene TRBV2 combines with J gene TRBJ1-1; D unclear. Germline-derived CDR1 and CDR2 are SNHLY and FYNNEI. The CDR3 is 15 residues long. The ends were cut back, 3 bases at V and 1 base at J, with 12 bases in the middle. The chain's CDR3 is CASSDGVRTNTEAFF. CDR3 DNA: TGTGCCAGCAGTGACGGTGTCAGAACGAACACTGAAGCTTTCTTT.

CDR3 amino acids: CASSLATNTEAFF. In DNA form, the CDR3 reads TGTGCCAGCTCACTTGCGACGAACACTGAAGCTTTCTTT. V and J are TRBV18 and TRBJ1-1; D gene uncertain. Germline V CDR1 and CDR2: KGHSH, LQKENI. The CDR3 is 13 residues long. The V gene lost 4 bases and the J gene lost 1 base, with 7 bases spanning the gap.

The chain links TRBV7-2 to TRBJ1-2; D call uncertain. The V end was cut by 4 bases, the J end by 4 bases, with 13 bases between. Germline V CDR1 and CDR2: SGHTA, FQGNSA. This CDR3 has 14 amino acids. The CDR3: CASSYDLAAYGYTF. CDR3 nucleotide sequence: TGTGCCAGCAGCTACGACTTAGCAGCCTATGGCTACACCTTC.

V gene TRBV27 combines with J gene TRBJ2-3; either TRBD1 or TRBD2 may fit D (5 bases each). CDR3 length: 17 residues. The V end was cut by 2 bases, the J end by 1 base, with 16 bases between. From germline, CDR1 is MNHEY and CDR2 SMNVEV (reference sequence). The CDR3 DNA reads as TGTGCCAGCAGTTTAGGGGCGGCGGGCTACGGCACAGATACGCAGTATTTT. Its protein is CASSLGAAGYGTDTQYF.

This clone was seen a single time. The rearrangement links TRBV6-5 to TRBJ2-5; TRBD2 agrees at 12 bases. J was trimmed by 4 bases and V by 6 bases; bases with no gene match: 6. Germline loops: CDR1 MNHEY, CDR2 SVGAGI. The CDR3 is made up of 15 amino acids. The DNA of the CDR3 is TGTGCCAGCAGAACCCCGGGACTAGCGGGAGAGACCCAGTACTTC. Translated, it gives CASRTPGLAGETQYF.

This rearrangement joins TRBV7-2 to TRBJ2-1, with 8 bases matching TRBD2. Per the germline V gene, CDR1 is SGHTA and CDR2 is FQGNSA. The CDR3 runs to 15 residues. V shed 7 bases, J shed 4 bases, and the junction held 9 bases outside the gene matches. The CDR3 DNA is TGTGCCAGCACCTGGGGCGGGAGGCCTTACAATGAGCAGTTCTTC. Residues: CASTWGGRPYNEQFF.

V usage is TRBV5-8 and J usage is TRBJ2-5; 13 bases are shared with TRBD2. Unmatched junction bases numbered 4, after V lost 4 bases and J lost 4 bases. The CDR3 contains 15 residues. In germline, CDR1 is SGHTS, CDR2 YDEGEE. In nucleotides, the CDR3 is TGTGCCAGCAGCCGGACTAGCGGGAGTTCAGAGACCCAGTACTTC. It encodes CASSRTSGSSETQYF. Drawing the rest from reference TRBV5-8 and TRBJ2-5, the complete variable domain is EAGVTQSPTHLIKTRGQQATLRCSPISGHTSVYWYQQALGLGLQFLLWYDEGEERNRGNFPPRFSGRQFPNYSSELNVNALELEDSALYLCASSRTSGSSETQYFGPGTRLLVL.